The 9 T cell receptor beta chains reported below all come from one sample, sequenced in a study of CD8+CD57+ T cells in acquired aplastic anemia. Genomic DNA templated the TCR beta VDJ and CDR3 profiling. TCRdb ran MiXCR on the reads and lists one entry per CDR3 protein. The data hold under 250,000 distinct CDR3 sequences, with around 32% observed a single time. Sequenced input: sorted CD4+, CD8+, or CD8+CD57+ T cells (not recorded which) from PBMCs. The source of these receptors is a human donor in good health, serving as a control.

The chain recombines TRBV29-1 with TRBJ2-1; 7 positions match TRBD2. CDR1 SQVTM and CDR2 ANQGSEA come from the germline V gene. V gave up 8 bases and J gave up 7 bases; unmatched junction bases: 26. CDR3 size: 18 residues. The CDR3 DNA reads TGCAGCAGTGACTCGGGCCCTCATTTAAGGGACTATAGGAATGAGCAGTTCTTC. This encodes CSSDSGPHLRDYRNEQFF.

This clonotype has only one observation. The rearrangement links TRBV19 to TRBJ1-5; 7 nucleotides agree with TRBD1. The ends lost 4 bases at V and 5 bases at J; junction bases unmatched: 5. This CDR3 has 14 residues. CDR1 and CDR2 from the germline V gene are LNHDA and SQIVND (reference sequence). DNA for the CDR3: TGTGCCAGTAGTAGAAGGACAGGAGATCAGCCCCAGCATTTT. Translated, it gives CASSRRTGDQPQHF.

In its sample, this clonotype was seen many times. The rearrangement links TRBV11-2 to TRBJ2-3; 9 positions match TRBD2. Unmatched junction bases numbered 8, after V lost 2 bases and J lost 2 bases. From germline, CDR1 is SGHAT and CDR2 FQNNGV. The CDR3 has 17 residues. The CDR3 DNA reads as TGTGCCAGCAGCTTACCAGCGGGGGGCCTAAACACAGATACGCAGTATTTT. It codes for CASSLPAGGLNTDTQYF.

This clonotype has ten or more counts. The J gene is TRBJ2-7, the V gene TRBV19, with TRBD2 identical over 11 bases. The germline V gene encodes CDR1 LNHDA and CDR2 SQIVND (reference sequence). This CDR3 region has 16 residues. Trimming at V came to 2 bases and at J to 4 bases, leaving 7 bases not matched to a gene. CDR3 sequence reads: CASSIRPLAGVYEQYF. CDR3 in DNA: TGTGCCAGTAGTATAAGACCACTAGCGGGAGTTTACGAGCAGTACTTC.

J is TRBJ1-6 and V is TRBV12-3 or TRBV12-4, with 9 bases identical to TRBD1. The CDR3 spans 16 residues. V was clipped by 3 bases and J by 5 bases; unmatched bases: 5. Here the CDR3 reads CASSFGQGKDNSPLHF. DNA of the CDR3: TGTGCCAGCAGTTTTGGACAGGGGAAGGATAATTCACCCCTCCACTTT.

This clonotype was recorded a few times. V gene TRBV9 combines with J gene TRBJ2-1; 9 nucleotides agree with TRBD1. Germline-derived CDR1 and CDR2 are SGDLS and YYNGEE. V trimming: 0 bases; J trimming: 4 bases; junction bases outside the gene matches: 8. The CDR3 is 17 amino acids. CDR3 sequence reads: CASSVESGTGLYNEQFF. The CDR3 nucleotides are TGTGCCAGCAGCGTAGAGTCTGGGACAGGGTTGTACAATGAGCAGTTCTTC. The complete variable domain, with remaining parts taken from reference TRBV9 and TRBJ2-1, reads DSGVTQTPKHLITATGQRVTLRCSPRSGDLSVYWYQQSLDQGLQFLIQYYNGEERAKGNILERFSAQQFPDLHSELNLSSLELGDSALYFCASSVESGTGLYNEQFFGPGTRLTVL.

This clonotype was found a few times. The chain has TRBV7-3 and TRBJ2-1; 9 nucleotides line up with TRBD1. The germline V gene has CDR1 SGHTA and CDR2 FQGTGA. This CDR3 is 16 amino acids long. Trimming cost V 5 bases and J 8 bases; bases outside gene matches: 13. In nucleotides, the CDR3 is TGTGCCAGCAGCAGACAGCCGGGACAGGGAAACGATGAGCAGTTCTTC. Its translation: CASSRQPGQGNDEQFF.

V and J are TRBV11-2 and TRBJ2-5; D is perhaps TRBD1 (6 bases). V was pared by 1 base and J by 2 bases, with 14 bases between. This CDR3 contains 16 residues. The V gene's germline CDR1 is SGHAT and CDR2 FQNNGV. The CDR3 sequence is CASSLVVRGMQETQYF. CDR3 DNA sequence: TGTGCCAGCAGCTTAGTGGTCAGGGGTATGCAAGAGACCCAGTACTTC.

The CDR3 coding sequence is TGTGCCATCAGGGAGGTAGGGGACTCTGGCTACACCTTC. Translated: CAIREVGDSGYTF. The chain employs TRBV10-3 and TRBJ1-2, with a tentative D call TRBD1 (5 bases). This CDR3 has 13 residues. Germline V gives CDR1 ENHRY, CDR2 SYGVKD. Deletions cut 6 bases from V and 7 bases from J, with 15 bases between.